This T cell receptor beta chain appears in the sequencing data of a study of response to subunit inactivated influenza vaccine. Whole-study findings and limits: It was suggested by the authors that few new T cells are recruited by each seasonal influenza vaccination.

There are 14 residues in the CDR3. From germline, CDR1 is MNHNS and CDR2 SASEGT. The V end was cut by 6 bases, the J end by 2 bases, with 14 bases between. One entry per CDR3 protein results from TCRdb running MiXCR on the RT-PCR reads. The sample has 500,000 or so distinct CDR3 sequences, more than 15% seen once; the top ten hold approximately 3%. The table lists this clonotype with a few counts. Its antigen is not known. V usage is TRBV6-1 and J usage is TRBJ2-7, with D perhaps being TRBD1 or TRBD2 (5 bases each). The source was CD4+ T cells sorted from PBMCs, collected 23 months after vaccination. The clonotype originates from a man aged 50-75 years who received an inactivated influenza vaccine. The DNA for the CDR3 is TGTGCCAGCAGCCCCCGACAGCGGACCTACGAGCAGTACTTC. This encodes CASSPRQRTYEQYF.